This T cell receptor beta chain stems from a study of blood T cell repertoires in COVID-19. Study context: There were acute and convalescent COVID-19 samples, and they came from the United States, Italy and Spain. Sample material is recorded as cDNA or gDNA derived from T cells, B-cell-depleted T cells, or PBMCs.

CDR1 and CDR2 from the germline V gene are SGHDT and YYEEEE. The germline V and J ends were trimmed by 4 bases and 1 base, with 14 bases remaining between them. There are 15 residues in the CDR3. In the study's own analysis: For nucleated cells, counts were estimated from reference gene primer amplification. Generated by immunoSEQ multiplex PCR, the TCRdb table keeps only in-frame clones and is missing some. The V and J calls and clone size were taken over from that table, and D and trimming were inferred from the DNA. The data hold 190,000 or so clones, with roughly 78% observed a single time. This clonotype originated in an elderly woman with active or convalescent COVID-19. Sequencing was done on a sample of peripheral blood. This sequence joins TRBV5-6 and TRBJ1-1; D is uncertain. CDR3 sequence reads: CASSKDSGSNTEAFF. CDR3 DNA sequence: TGTGCCAGCAGCAAAGACTCCGGCTCGAACACTGAAGCTTTCTTT.